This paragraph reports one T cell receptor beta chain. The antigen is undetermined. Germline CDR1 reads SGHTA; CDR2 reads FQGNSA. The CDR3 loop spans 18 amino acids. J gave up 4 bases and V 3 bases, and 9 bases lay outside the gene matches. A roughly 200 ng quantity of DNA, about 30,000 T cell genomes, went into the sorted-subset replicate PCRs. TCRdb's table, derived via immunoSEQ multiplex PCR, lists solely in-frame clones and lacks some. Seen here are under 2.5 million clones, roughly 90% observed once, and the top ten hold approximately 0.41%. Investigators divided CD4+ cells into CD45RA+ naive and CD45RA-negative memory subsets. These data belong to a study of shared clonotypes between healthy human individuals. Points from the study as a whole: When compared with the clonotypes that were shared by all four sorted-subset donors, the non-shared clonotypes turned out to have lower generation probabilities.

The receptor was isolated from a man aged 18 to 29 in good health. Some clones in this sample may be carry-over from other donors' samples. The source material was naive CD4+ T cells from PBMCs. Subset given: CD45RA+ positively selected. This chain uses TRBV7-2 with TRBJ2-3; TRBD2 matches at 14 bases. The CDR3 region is CASSLKTSGRVRADTQYF. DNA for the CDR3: TGTGCCAGCAGCTTGAAGACTAGCGGGAGGGTGAGGGCAGATACGCAGTATTTT.